One T cell receptor (beta chain) is described in this entry. Its matching antigen is unknown. The data were obtained in a study of shared clonotypes between healthy human individuals. Study results and limitations: Only blood samples were collected, and tissue repertoires likely differ.

The germline V and J ends were trimmed by 0 bases and 9 bases, with 12 bases remaining between them. CDR1 is KGHSH, CDR2 LQKENI, per germline. The CDR3 covers 14 residues. Sequenced by immunoSEQ multiplex PCR; TCRdb stores in-frame clones only, minus some. The data show about 2 million clones, roughly 94% seen once. Naive CD8 cells comprised CD45RO-negative, CCR7-positively selected cells, excluding terminally differentiated effector memory CD45RA+ cells. The sample taken for sequencing was naive CD8+ T cells sorted from blood. This receptor was taken from a man younger than 30 in good health. The chain has TRBV18 and TRBJ2-1; TRBD1 might be the D (5 bases). The CDR3: CASSPPLRAFEQFF. For the CDR3, the DNA is TGTGCCAGCTCACCACCTCTCAGGGCATTTGAGCAGTTCTTC. The full variable domain, rest sourced from reference TRBV18 and TRBJ2-1, is NAGVMQNPRHLVRRRGQEARLRCSPMKGHSHVYWYRQLPEEGLKFMVYLQKENIIDESGMPKERFSAEFPKEGPSILRIQQVVRGDSAAYFCASSPPLRAFEQFFGPGTRLTVL.